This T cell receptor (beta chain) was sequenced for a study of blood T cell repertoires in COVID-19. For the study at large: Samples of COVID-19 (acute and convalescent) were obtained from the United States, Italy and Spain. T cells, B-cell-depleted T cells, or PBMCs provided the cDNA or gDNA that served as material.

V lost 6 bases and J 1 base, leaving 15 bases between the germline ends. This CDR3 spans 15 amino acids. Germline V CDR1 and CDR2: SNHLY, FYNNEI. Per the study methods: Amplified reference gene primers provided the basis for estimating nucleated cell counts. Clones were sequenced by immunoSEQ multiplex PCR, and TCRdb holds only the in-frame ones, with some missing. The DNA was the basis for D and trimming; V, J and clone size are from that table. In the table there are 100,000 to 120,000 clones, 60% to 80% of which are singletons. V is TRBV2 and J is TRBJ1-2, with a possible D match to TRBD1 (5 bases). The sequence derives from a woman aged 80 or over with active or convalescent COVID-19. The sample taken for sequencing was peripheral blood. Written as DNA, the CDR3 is TGTGCCAGCAGGGGCGCGTACAGGAGTAACTATGGCTACACCTTC. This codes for CASRGAYRSNYGYTF.